This T cell receptor (beta chain) was profiled in a study of cytomegalovirus exposure and HLA in healthy donors. As for the study in general: Early released data had around 79 million unique TCRs, all coming from HLA-typed donors. Study-level points and caveats: Compared with the roughly 700-donor mean, an Asian-associated ancestry cluster reportedly had fewer N-insertions, according to a later analysis.

The germline V gene has CDR1 MNHEY and CDR2 SVGAGI. J gave up 4 bases and V 2 bases, and 6 bases lay outside the gene matches. CDR3 length: 16 amino acids. This clone was seen only once. Its antigen remains unidentified. The sample holds other DNA sequences that translate to the same CDR3. Both 60 Vbeta primers and 13 Jbeta primers went into the PCR. TCRdb keeps only in-frame clones here, not all; method: immunoSEQ multiplex PCR. The sample includes fewer than 200,000 clones, roughly 83% seen only once; the top ten take approximately 0.98%. The sample consisted of PBMCs. J is TRBJ1-2 and V is TRBV6-5; 11 nucleotides align to TRBD1. The receptor was isolated from a man younger than 45 in good health and CMV-seronegative. CDR3 bases: TGTGCCAGCAGTTACCTAAGGACAGGGGGCTCCTATGGCTACACCTTC. Translating gives CASSYLRTGGSYGYTF.